This entry concerns a single TCR beta chain. This entry belongs to a study of cytomegalovirus exposure and HLA in healthy donors. Clones were read by immunoSEQ multiplex PCR, and TCRdb kept only the in-frame ones, dropping some. The sample records 50,000 to 70,000 clones, about 95% being singletons. The clonotype was recovered from a woman aged 18-35 years in good health and CMV-seropositive. Sample: PBMCs.

CDR3 loop: CASSEDLGHLSGNTIYF. CDR3 nucleotides: TGTGCCAGCAGTGAAGATCTGGGGCACCTCTCTGGAAACACCATATATTTT. V and J are TRBV2 and TRBJ1-3; TRBD1 might be the D (5 bases). The CDR3 runs to 17 residues. The germline V gene encodes CDR1 SNHLY and CDR2 FYNNEI. Trimming left V 1 base short and J 0 bases short, with 13 bases between. Drawing the rest from reference TRBV2 and TRBJ1-3, the complete variable domain is EPEVTQTPSHQVTQMGQEVILRCVPISNHLYFYWYRQILGQKVEFLVSFYNNEISEKSEIFDDQFSVERPDGSNFTLKIRSTKLEDSAMYFCASSEDLGHLSGNTIYFGEGSWLTVV.